The 20 T cell receptor beta chains listed next were all sequenced from one sample in a study of blood T cell repertoires in COVID-19. The data were produced by immunoSEQ multiplex PCR, yet TCRdb's version contains in-frame clones alone and is incomplete. The sample yields 130,000 or so clones, 80% to 90% seen once. The sequenced material came from peripheral blood. These receptors were taken from a man aged 50 to 60 with active or convalescent COVID-19.

This clone has a handful of counts. The V and J genes are TRBV21-1 and TRBJ2-7; no DNA check was done on the table's D call, TRBD1. TRBV21-1 is marked as a pseudogene. This CDR3 contains 17 residues. CDR3 DNA: TGTGCCAGCAGCAAAGTATCGCTTCGAGGGGGCTCCTACGAGCAGTACTTC. It yields the protein CASSKVSLRGGSYEQYF.

V usage is TRBV11-2 and J usage is TRBJ1-4; weak D call: TRBD1 (6 bases). CDR1 and CDR2 (germline): SGHAT, FQNNGV. The CDR3 length is 14 residues. V was cut by 4 bases and J by 5 bases, with 11 bases left in between. CDR3 sequence (DNA): TGTGCCAGCAGCTCGGGACATCAGAATGAAAAACTGTTTTTT. Amino acid sequence: CASSSGHQNEKLFF. The full variable domain, rest sourced from reference TRBV11-2 and TRBJ1-4, is EAGVAQSPRYKIIEKRQSVAFWCNPISGHATLYWYQQILGQGPKLLIQFQNNGVVDDSQLPKDRFSAERLKGVDSTLKIQPAKLEDSAVYLCASSSGHQNEKLFFGSGTQLSVL.

CDR3 protein: CASSSSAGIEAFF. The CDR3 nucleotides are TGTGCCAGCAGTTCCTCCGCCGGGATTGAAGCTTTCTTT. The chain links TRBV27 to TRBJ1-1, with D unclear. The CDR3 runs 13 residues. The germline V and J ends were trimmed by 4 bases and 7 bases, with 13 bases remaining between them. CDR1 is MNHEY and CDR2 is SMNVEV in the germline V gene (reference sequence).

The gene calls are TRBV28 and TRBJ1-5; the match to TRBD1 covers 7 bases. There are 16 residues in the CDR3. Looked up from germline, CDR1 is MDHEN and CDR2 is SYDVKM. The ends lost 6 bases at V and 1 base at J; junction bases unmatched: 9. CDR3 region: CASRNRGGVSNQPQHF. CDR3 nucleotides: TGTGCCAGCAGGAACAGGGGTGGGGTGAGCAATCAGCCCCAGCATTTT.

V and J are TRBV5-1 and TRBJ2-5, with TRBD2 matching over 11 bases. CDR3 length equals 14 residues. The germline gives CDR1 SGHRS, CDR2 YFSETQ. Trimming removed 5 bases from V and 5 bases from J; junction bases left unmatched: 5. Here the CDR3 reads CASSHRLAGETQYF. CDR3 coding DNA: TGCGCCAGCAGTCATAGACTAGCGGGGGAGACCCAGTACTTC.

The chain joins TRBV14 to TRBJ1-1; D is ambiguous. The germline V and J ends were trimmed by 0 bases and 0 bases, with 8 bases remaining between them. The CDR3 is made up of 15 amino acids. Germline values: CDR1 SGHDN, CDR2 FVKESK. The CDR3 DNA sequence: TGTGCCAGCAGCCAAGATGCAGTTATGAACACTGAAGCTTTCTTT. It translates to CASSQDAVMNTEAFF.

DNA for the CDR3: TGCGCCAGCAGCACGGGACAGGGATGGAACACTGAAGCTTTCTTT. This translates into CASSTGQGWNTEAFF. The chain links TRBV5-1 to TRBJ1-1; 9 bases fit TRBD1. The CDR3 has 15 amino acids. Per germline, CDR1 SGHRS and CDR2 YFSETQ. V lost 4 bases, J lost 1 base, and 5 bases stayed unmatched.

V and J are TRBV4-1 and TRBJ2-7; 9 bases line up with TRBD2. V shed 0 bases and J 5 bases; nucleotides not matched to a gene: 5. CDR3 size: 15 residues. Germline CDR1 reads MGHRA; CDR2 reads YSYEKL. The CDR3 loop reads CASSQEGLALDEQYF. Written as DNA, the CDR3 is TGCGCCAGCAGCCAAGAAGGACTAGCGTTGGACGAGCAGTACTTC.

This chain links TRBV4-3 with TRBJ1-3; the D gene is possibly TRBD1 (6 bases). CDR3 length: 15 amino acids. Germline V lookup: CDR1 LGHNA, CDR2 YSLEER. The germline V and J ends were trimmed by 1 base and 2 bases, with 9 bases remaining between them. Here the CDR3 reads CASSQGRGAGNTIYF. The CDR3 DNA is TGCGCCAGCAGCCAAGGCAGGGGTGCTGGAAACACCATATATTTT.

To note about this clone: This sample includes further DNA sequences coding for the same CDR3. This chain uses TRBV27 with TRBJ2-7; D is perhaps TRBD1 (6 bases). V lost 3 bases, J lost 0 bases, and 6 bases lay in between. This CDR3 contains 13 residues. Germline-derived CDR1 and CDR2 are MNHEY and SMNVEV (reference sequence). Here the CDR3 reads CASSFRGSYEQYF. The CDR3, as DNA: TGTGCCAGCAGTTTCAGGGGCTCCTACGAGCAGTACTTC.

The V gene is TRBV6-1, the J gene TRBJ2-7; TRBD2 aligns across 14 bases. The CDR3 loop spans 15 amino acids. The V and J ends lost 3 bases and 4 bases, in that order; junction bases with no gene match: 2. Germline lookup yields CDR1 MNHNS and CDR2 SASEGT. The CDR3: CASSETSGGAYEQYF. The CDR3 DNA reads TGTGCCAGCAGTGAGACTAGCGGGGGGGCTTACGAGCAGTACTTC.

The chain couples TRBV6-5 to TRBJ1-1; TRBD1 might be the D (5 bases). The V gene lost 7 bases and the J gene lost 1 base, with 13 bases spanning the gap. The CDR3 totals 14 residues. CDR1 and CDR2 from the germline V gene are MNHEY and SVGAGI. DNA for the CDR3: TGTGCCAGCACCAGGGATTTTAGGAACACTGAAGCTTTCTTT. Its translation is CASTRDFRNTEAFF.

The rearrangement joins TRBV3-1 (or the pseudogene TRBV3-2) to TRBJ1-2; D gene unclear. The germline CDR1 and CDR2 sequences are LGHDT and YNNKEL (reference sequence). Trimming pared 3 bases from V and 0 bases from J, leaving 14 bases between. The CDR3 loop spans 16 amino acids. CDR3 coding DNA: TGTGCCAGCAGCCATAGGGCGGGGAAAGCTAACTATGGCTACACCTTC. It yields the protein CASSHRAGKANYGYTF.

J is TRBJ1-2 and V is TRBV28; TRBD1 aligns across 7 bases. The CDR3 has 13 amino acids. Germline trimming cut 6 bases from V and 7 bases from J; bases unmatched to any gene: 8. Germline values: CDR1 MDHEN, CDR2 SYDVKM. The CDR3 is CASRPDRVGGYTF. CDR3 bases: TGTGCCAGCAGGCCTGACAGGGTGGGTGGCTACACCTTC.

The chain is built from TRBV27 and TRBJ1-6; 7 bases line up with TRBD1. CDR1 is MNHEY, CDR2 SMNVEV, per germline (reference sequence). Unmatched junction bases numbered 2, after V lost 8 bases and J lost 4 bases. The CDR3 is made up of 13 amino acids. In DNA form, the CDR3 reads TGTGCCAGCCGGGACAGTTATAATTCACCCCTCCACTTT. Protein product: CASRDSYNSPLHF.

The V and J genes are TRBV5-4 and TRBJ2-5; D is uncertain. The germline V gene has CDR1 SGHNT and CDR2 YYREEE (reference sequence). There are 13 residues in the CDR3. V was clipped by 4 bases and J by 3 bases, with 10 bases between them. The CDR3 coding sequence is TGTGCCAGCAGCCTAACCATAGAAGAGACCCAGTACTTC. Translation: CASSLTIEETQYF.

The chain uses TRBV19 and TRBJ1-1, with 7 bases matching TRBD1. V lost 8 bases, J lost 5 bases, and 14 bases stayed unmatched. Per germline, CDR1 LNHDA and CDR2 SQIVND (reference sequence). There are 15 residues in the CDR3. This CDR3 reads CASGSGGTMGTEAFF. In DNA form, the CDR3 reads TGTGCCAGTGGTTCAGGGGGGACCATGGGGACTGAAGCTTTCTTT.

V and J are TRBV18 and TRBJ2-1, with 7 bases aligning to TRBD1. Germline-derived CDR1 and CDR2 are KGHSH and LQKENI. The CDR3 is made up of 15 amino acids. V dropped 1 base and J dropped 8; count of bases not matched to a gene: 8. The CDR3 nucleotides read TGTGCCAGCTCACCACGACAGGGATGGATGGATGAGCAGTTCTTC. It specifies CASSPRQGWMDEQFF.

The chain links TRBV3-1 (or the pseudogene TRBV3-2) to TRBJ2-7; 8 positions agree with TRBD2. V shed 4 bases, J shed 5 bases, and the junction held 10 bases outside the gene matches. The CDR3 extends over 15 amino acids. Per germline, CDR1 LGHDT and CDR2 YNNKEL (reference sequence). The CDR3 region has the DNA TGTGCCAGCAGCCCTACTAGCGGAGTTAGTAACGAGCAGTACTTC. This gives the protein CASSPTSGVSNEQYF.

This sequence joins TRBV30 and TRBJ2-4; D is perhaps TRBD2 (5 bases). Trimming stripped 4 bases from V and 0 bases from J, with 16 bases between. The CDR3 loop spans 16 amino acids. CDR1 and CDR2 from the germline V gene are GTSNPN and SVGIG (reference sequence). As DNA, the CDR3 is TGTGCCTGGACTATCCGGGGTGATTTAGCCAAAAACATTCAGTACTTC. Translation gives CAWTIRGDLAKNIQYF.